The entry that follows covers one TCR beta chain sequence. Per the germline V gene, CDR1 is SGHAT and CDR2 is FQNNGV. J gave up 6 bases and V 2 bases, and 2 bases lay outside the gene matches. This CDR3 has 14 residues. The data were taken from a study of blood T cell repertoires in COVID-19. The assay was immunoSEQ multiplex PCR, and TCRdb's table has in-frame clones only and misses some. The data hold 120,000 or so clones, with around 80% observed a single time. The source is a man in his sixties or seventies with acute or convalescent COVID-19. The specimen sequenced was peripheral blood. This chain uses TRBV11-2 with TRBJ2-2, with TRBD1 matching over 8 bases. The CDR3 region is CASSLKQGAGELFF. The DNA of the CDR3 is TGTGCCAGCAGCTTAAAACAGGGGGCCGGGGAGCTGTTTTTT.